This T cell receptor (beta chain) is drawn from a study of T cells in tuberculosis. Study as a whole: T cells were selected with CD1B tetramers loaded with glucose monomycolate. In South Africa, adults with active tuberculosis were compared with IGRA-negative and latently infected IGRA-positive adolescents. Within 7 days of starting treatment, or before, PBMC were stored.

Data came from immunoSEQ multiplex PCR; TCRdb stores just in-frame clones and leaves some out. The sample has some 34,000 clones, about 85% seen once; the top ten hold over 5%. This CDR3 region has 14 residues. Germline V CDR1 and CDR2: SNHLY, FYNNEI. The V and J ends lost 0 bases and 8 bases respectively, with 13 bases between them. The time point was: new active TB diagnosis, blood taken before or within 7 days of starting treatment. Positive smear microscopy and/or M. tuberculosis culture confirmed active disease. The TCR sequence derives from an adult with tuberculosis. The sample here was PBMCs, taken at tuberculosis diagnosis. The chain carries TRBV2 and TRBJ1-1; a weak D match, TRBD1 (6 bases). CDR3 sequence reads: CASSEAPTGGEAFF. The CDR3 region has the DNA TGTGCCAGCAGTGAAGCCCCGACAGGAGGAGAAGCTTTCTTT.